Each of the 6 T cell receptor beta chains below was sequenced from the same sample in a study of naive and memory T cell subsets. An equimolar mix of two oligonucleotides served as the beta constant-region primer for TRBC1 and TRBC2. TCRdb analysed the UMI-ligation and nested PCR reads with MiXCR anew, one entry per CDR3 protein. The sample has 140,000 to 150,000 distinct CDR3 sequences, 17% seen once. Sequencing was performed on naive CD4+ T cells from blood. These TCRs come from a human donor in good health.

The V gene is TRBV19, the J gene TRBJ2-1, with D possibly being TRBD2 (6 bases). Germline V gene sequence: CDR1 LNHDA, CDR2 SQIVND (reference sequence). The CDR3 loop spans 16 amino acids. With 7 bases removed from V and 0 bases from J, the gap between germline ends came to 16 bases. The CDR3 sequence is CASTPLAVSSYNEQFF. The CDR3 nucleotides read TGTGCCAGTACCCCTTTAGCGGTGAGCTCCTACAATGAGCAGTTCTTC.

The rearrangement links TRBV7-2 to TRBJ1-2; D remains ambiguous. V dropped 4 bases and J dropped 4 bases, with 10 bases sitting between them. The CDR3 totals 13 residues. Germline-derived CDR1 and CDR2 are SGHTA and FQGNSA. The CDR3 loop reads CASSSMRTYGYTF. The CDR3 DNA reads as TGTGCCAGCAGCTCCATGAGGACCTATGGCTACACCTTC.

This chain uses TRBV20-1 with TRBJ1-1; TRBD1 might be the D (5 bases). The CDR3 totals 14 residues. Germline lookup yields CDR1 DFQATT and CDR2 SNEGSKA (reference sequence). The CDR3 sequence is CSPNEGTLNTEAFF. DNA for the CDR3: TGCAGCCCAAATGAAGGGACCCTGAACACTGAAGCTTTCTTT.

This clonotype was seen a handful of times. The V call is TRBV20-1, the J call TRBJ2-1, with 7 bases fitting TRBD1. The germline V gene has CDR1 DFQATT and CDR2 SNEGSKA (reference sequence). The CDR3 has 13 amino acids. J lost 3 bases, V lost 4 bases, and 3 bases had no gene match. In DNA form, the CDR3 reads TGCAGTGCTACAGGGGACAGCTACAATGAGCAGTTCTTC. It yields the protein CSATGDSYNEQFF.

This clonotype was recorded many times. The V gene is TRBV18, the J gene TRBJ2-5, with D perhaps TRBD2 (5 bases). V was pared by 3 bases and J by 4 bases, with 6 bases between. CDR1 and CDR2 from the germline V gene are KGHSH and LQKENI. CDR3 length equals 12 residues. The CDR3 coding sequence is TGTGCCAGCTCACCTGAGGGAGAGACCCAGTACTTC. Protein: CASSPEGETQYF.

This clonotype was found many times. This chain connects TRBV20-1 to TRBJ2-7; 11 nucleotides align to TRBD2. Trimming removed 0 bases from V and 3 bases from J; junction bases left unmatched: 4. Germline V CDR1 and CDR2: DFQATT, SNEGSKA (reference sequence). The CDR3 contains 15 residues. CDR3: CSARDQLAGVYEQYF. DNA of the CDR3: TGCAGTGCTAGAGATCAACTAGCGGGAGTCTACGAGCAGTACTTC.